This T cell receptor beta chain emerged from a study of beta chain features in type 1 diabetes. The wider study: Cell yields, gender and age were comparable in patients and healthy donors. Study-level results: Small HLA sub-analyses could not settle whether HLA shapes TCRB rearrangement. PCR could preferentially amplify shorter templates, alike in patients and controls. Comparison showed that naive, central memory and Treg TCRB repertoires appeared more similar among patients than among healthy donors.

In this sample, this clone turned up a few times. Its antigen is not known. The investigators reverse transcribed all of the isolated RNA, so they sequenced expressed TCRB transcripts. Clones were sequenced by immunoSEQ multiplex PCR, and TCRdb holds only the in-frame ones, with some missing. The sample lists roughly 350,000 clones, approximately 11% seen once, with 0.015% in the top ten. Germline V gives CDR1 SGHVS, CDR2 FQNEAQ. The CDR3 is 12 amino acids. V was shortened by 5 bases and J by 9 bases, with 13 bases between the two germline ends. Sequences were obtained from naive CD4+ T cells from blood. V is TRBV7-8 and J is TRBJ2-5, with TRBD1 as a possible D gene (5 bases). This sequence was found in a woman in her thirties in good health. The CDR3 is CASSPGPGAQYF. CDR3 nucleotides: TGTGCCAGCAGCCCAGGGCCTGGGGCCCAGTACTTC.